The sequence of this T cell receptor beta chain was determined in a study of blood T cell repertoires in COVID-19. Whole-study context: Collection of acute and convalescent COVID-19 samples took place in the United States, Italy and Spain.

As processed by the authors: Estimation of nucleated cell counts relied on the amplification of reference gene primers. Some clones are missing from TCRdb's copy, which holds only in-frame ones; the method was immunoSEQ multiplex PCR. That table furnishes V, J and clone size, whereas the DNA furnished D and trimming. The data show around 260,000 clones, with about 90% seen just once and 2.3% held by the top ten. CDR3 length equals 16 residues. Looked up from germline, CDR1 is SEHNR and CDR2 is FQNEAQ (reference sequence). Trimming removed 1 base from V and 0 bases from J; junction bases left unmatched: 3.

Sequenced: peripheral blood. This receptor was identified in a woman aged 45-59 years with acute or convalescent COVID-19. The V gene is TRBV7-9, the J gene TRBJ2-3; 8 bases line up with TRBD2. For the CDR3, the DNA is TGTGCCAGCAGCTTAGTGTCTAGCGGGAGCACAGATACGCAGTATTTT. Its protein product is CASSLVSSGSTDTQYF. Based on the CDR3 plus reference TRBV7-9 and TRBJ2-3, the full variable domain is DTGVSQNPRHKITKRGQNVTFRCDPISEHNRLYWYRQTLGQGPEFLTYFQNEAQLEKSRLLSDRFSAERPKGSFSTLEIQRTEQGDSAMYLCASSLVSSGSTDTQYFGPGTRLTVL.